Listed below are T cell receptor beta chains from one sample, sequenced in a study of cytomegalovirus exposure and HLA in healthy donors. Sequencing used immunoSEQ multiplex PCR; TCRdb keeps in-frame clones, though not all of them. The repertoire includes 100,000 to 150,000 clones, roughly four fifths of them detected once, and approximately 7.8% sits in the top ten. The material sequenced was PBMCs. Source of these receptors: a male donor in good health and CMV-seronegative. Each CDR3 is given with its conserved first and last residue. The D gene is left open where the match is weak. Clone size is shown for a subset of rows, as once, few, many or a class of expanded clone.

v_gene: TRBV10-3; abundance: -; d_gene: -; j_gene: TRBJ1-6; CDR3nt: TGTGCCATCAGTGAGAGCACGTCTAATTCACCCCTCCACTTT; CDR3aa: CAISESTSNSPLHF
v_gene: TRBV30; abundance: -; d_gene: -; j_gene: TRBJ1-3; CDR3nt: TGTGCCTGGAGTGTACGGTCACAGGGATTCACCATATATTTT; CDR3aa: CAWSVRSQGFTIYF
v_gene: TRBV11-3; abundance: -; d_gene: -; j_gene: TRBJ2-5; CDR3nt: TGTGCCAGCAGCTTAGGAGTATCGGGGACCCAGTACTTC; CDR3aa: CASSLGVSGTQYF
v_gene: TRBV29-1; abundance: -; d_gene: -; j_gene: TRBJ1-2; CDR3nt: TGCAGCGTTGAAGATCCCGAGGGCTTTGGGGGCTACACCTTC; CDR3aa: CSVEDPEGFGGYTF
v_gene: TRBV18; abundance: -; d_gene: -; j_gene: TRBJ2-7; CDR3nt: TGTGCCAGCTCAACAGGGTACGAGCAGTACTTC; CDR3aa: CASSTGYEQYF
v_gene: TRBV7-6; abundance: -; d_gene: -; j_gene: TRBJ1-1; CDR3nt: TGTGCCAGCAGCTTGACTACAGGGAGAAACACTGAAGCTTTCTTT; CDR3aa: CASSLTTGRNTEAFF
v_gene: TRBV7-6; abundance: few; d_gene: -; j_gene: TRBJ2-5; CDR3nt: TGTGCCAGCAGCTTAGGAGTGCGGGGGCGAATAGAGACCCAGTACTTC; CDR3aa: CASSLGVRGRIETQYF
v_gene: TRBV9; abundance: -; d_gene: TRBD1; j_gene: TRBJ2-7; CDR3nt: TGTGCCAGCAGCCCAAGACAGGGCCCCTACGAGCAGTACTTC; CDR3aa: CASSPRQGPYEQYF
v_gene: TRBV2; abundance: -; d_gene: TRBD1; j_gene: TRBJ1-5; CDR3nt: TGTGCCAGCAGGGGACAGTCCGTTAGCAATCAGCCCCAGCATTTT; CDR3aa: CASRGQSVSNQPQHF
v_gene: TRBV18; abundance: -; d_gene: -; j_gene: TRBJ1-5; CDR3nt: TGTGCCAGCTCACTTGGGGTACAGGACAATCAGCCCCAGCATTTT; CDR3aa: CASSLGVQDNQPQHF
v_gene: TRBV28; abundance: -; d_gene: -; j_gene: TRBJ2-1; CDR3nt: TGTGCCAGCAGTTTAGCCCCCATTTGGAGGCCAGCCTACAATGAGCAGTTCTTC; CDR3aa: CASSLAPIWRPAYNEQFF
v_gene: TRBV28; abundance: few; d_gene: -; j_gene: TRBJ2-5; CDR3nt: TGTGCCAGCAGTTTACTGTCTGTGGAGACCCAGTACTTC; CDR3aa: CASSLLSVETQYF
v_gene: TRBV6-1; abundance: -; d_gene: TRBD2; j_gene: TRBJ2-4; CDR3nt: TGTGCCAGCAGTGGGCGGGGCAGCGGGGGAGATTTAGCCAAAAACATTCAGTACTTC; CDR3aa: CASSGRGSGGDLAKNIQYF
v_gene: TRBV2; abundance: -; d_gene: -; j_gene: TRBJ1-1; CDR3nt: TGTGCCAGCAGTCCACAGGGGAACACTGAAGCTTTCTTT; CDR3aa: CASSPQGNTEAFF
v_gene: TRBV5-4; abundance: -; d_gene: -; j_gene: TRBJ1-3; CDR3nt: TGTGCCAGCAGCTTGGCCGGCACGGGCTCTGGAAACACCATATATTTT; CDR3aa: CASSLAGTGSGNTIYF
v_gene: TRBV28; abundance: -; d_gene: TRBD1; j_gene: TRBJ1-6; CDR3nt: TGTGCCAGCGTTCGGGACAGGCGGAATTCACCCCTCCACTTT; CDR3aa: CASVRDRRNSPLHF
v_gene: TRBV6-1; abundance: few; d_gene: -; j_gene: TRBJ2-5; CDR3nt: TGTGCCAGCCAAACTGTATGGGCAAAAGAGACCCAGTACTTC; CDR3aa: CASQTVWAKETQYF
v_gene: TRBV5-5; abundance: -; d_gene: TRBD1; j_gene: TRBJ2-7; CDR3nt: TGTGCCAGCAGCTACGGACAGGGCACCTCCTACGAGCAGTACTTC; CDR3aa: CASSYGQGTSYEQYF
v_gene: TRBV7-2; abundance: once; d_gene: -; j_gene: TRBJ2-3; CDR3nt: TGTGCCAGCAGCTTGGCCCATGTCACAGATACGCAGTATTTT; CDR3aa: CASSLAHVTDTQYF
v_gene: TRBV4-1; abundance: few; d_gene: -; j_gene: TRBJ1-2; CDR3nt: TGCGCCAGCAGCCAAGTTTCAGGCGGGGGCTGGGGGGTCTACACCTTC; CDR3aa: CASSQVSGGGWGVYTF
v_gene: TRBV28; abundance: few; d_gene: -; j_gene: TRBJ1-1; CDR3nt: TGTGCCAGCAGCGATGCGGGGGCGCGCTACGTGAACGCTTTCTTT; CDR3aa: CASSDAGARYVNAFF
v_gene: TRBV4-2; abundance: -; d_gene: -; j_gene: TRBJ2-7; CDR3nt: TGTGCCAGCAGCATTCCGGGTGAAGTACGCGAGCAGTACTTC; CDR3aa: CASSIPGEVREQYF
v_gene: TRBV7-2; abundance: -; d_gene: -; j_gene: TRBJ1-1; CDR3nt: TGTGCCAGCAGCTTGGGGGGTGGGCGGAACACTGAAGCTTTCTTT; CDR3aa: CASSLGGGRNTEAFF
v_gene: TRBV6-6; abundance: -; d_gene: -; j_gene: TRBJ1-6; CDR3nt: TGTGCCAGCGGCCAGGGAGGCTCACCCCTCCACTTT; CDR3aa: CASGQGGSPLHF
v_gene: TRBV5-4; abundance: once; d_gene: TRBD2; j_gene: TRBJ2-7; CDR3nt: TGTGCCAGCAGCTTGGCCGCGGGTAGCGGGAGCCTCGAGCAGTACTTC; CDR3aa: CASSLAAGSGSLEQYF
v_gene: TRBV15; abundance: -; d_gene: -; j_gene: TRBJ1-5; CDR3nt: TGTGCCACCAGCAATGGGGGGAGAGATCAGCCCCAGCATTTT; CDR3aa: CATSNGGRDQPQHF
v_gene: TRBV27; abundance: -; d_gene: TRBD2; j_gene: TRBJ2-5; CDR3nt: TGTGCCAGCAGTTCCCAGCGGGAGCAGTACTTC; CDR3aa: CASSSQREQYF
v_gene: TRBV19; abundance: -; d_gene: -; j_gene: TRBJ2-7; CDR3nt: TGTGCCAGTAGTAGTCCAGGTGACTCCTACGAGCAGTACTTC; CDR3aa: CASSSPGDSYEQYF
v_gene: TRBV11-2; abundance: -; d_gene: TRBD1; j_gene: TRBJ2-7; CDR3nt: TGTGCCAGCAGCCCGGTGGGACAGGTTGGTTCCGAGCAGTACTTC; CDR3aa: CASSPVGQVGSEQYF
v_gene: TRBV2; abundance: few; d_gene: -; j_gene: TRBJ1-2; CDR3nt: TGTGCCAGCAGTGACCGGGCCCAGGGAACCTCTAACTATGGCTACACCTTC; CDR3aa: CASSDRAQGTSNYGYTF
v_gene: TRBV6-1; abundance: -; d_gene: TRBD1; j_gene: TRBJ2-7; CDR3nt: TGTGCCAGCAGGGGGACAGGAGGGTCCTACGAGCAGTACTTC; CDR3aa: CASRGTGGSYEQYF